This T cell receptor (beta chain) was documented in a study of shared T cell receptors in the human thymus. Generated by immunoSEQ multiplex PCR, the TCRdb table keeps only in-frame clones and is missing some. The sample has hundreds of thousands of clones, roughly 88% seen once. In addition, the sample was reused for a study of human thymus T cells. From that paper: Infants, healthy and Finnish, who were having corrective surgery for congenital heart defects served as donors. Resections were taken during corrective heart surgery, and the thymus tissue came from these. It looked as if thymic and blood repertoires used V and J genes in a biased way. Unrelated people showed highly overlapping thymic repertoires, related research reported.

The sample comprised thymocytes. This receptor was obtained from a boy in the first two years of life with a congenital heart defect.

The CDR3 bases are TGTGCCAGCAGCTACACCGACAGGGGGAATCACTACAATGAGCAGTTCTTC. Amino acids: CASSYTDRGNHYNEQFF. The chain recombines TRBV7-2 with TRBJ2-1; 9 bases are shared with TRBD1. Losses at the gene ends were 4 bases for V and 3 bases for J; bases not matched to a gene: 10. CDR3 length: 17 amino acids. Germline CDR1 and CDR2: SGHTA and FQGNSA.